The entry below describes one T cell receptor (beta chain). These data are taken from a study of blood T cell repertoires in COVID-19. Study information: Collection of acute and convalescent COVID-19 samples took place in the United States, Italy and Spain. T cells, B-cell-depleted T cells, or PBMCs supplied cDNA or gDNA.

The CDR3 spans 11 residues. Germline-derived CDR1 and CDR2 are SGHRS and YFSETQ. V was cut by 0 bases and J by 6 bases, with 4 bases left in between. Study processing details: Estimation of nucleated cell counts was performed using reference gene primer amplification. Repertoires were generated with immunoSEQ multiplex PCR, while TCRdb's copy carries only in-frame clones and drops some. V and J calls and clone size follow that table, whereas D and trimming were derived from the DNA. The sample holds 210,000 or so clones, 70% to 80% seen once. The receptor was derived from a man aged 50-60 years who had recovered from COVID-19. The rearrangement uses TRBV5-1 and TRBJ2-7, with D unresolved. Sequencing input: peripheral blood. The CDR3 spells CASSLASEQYF. For the CDR3, the DNA is TGCGCCAGCAGCTTGGCCAGCGAGCAGTACTTC.